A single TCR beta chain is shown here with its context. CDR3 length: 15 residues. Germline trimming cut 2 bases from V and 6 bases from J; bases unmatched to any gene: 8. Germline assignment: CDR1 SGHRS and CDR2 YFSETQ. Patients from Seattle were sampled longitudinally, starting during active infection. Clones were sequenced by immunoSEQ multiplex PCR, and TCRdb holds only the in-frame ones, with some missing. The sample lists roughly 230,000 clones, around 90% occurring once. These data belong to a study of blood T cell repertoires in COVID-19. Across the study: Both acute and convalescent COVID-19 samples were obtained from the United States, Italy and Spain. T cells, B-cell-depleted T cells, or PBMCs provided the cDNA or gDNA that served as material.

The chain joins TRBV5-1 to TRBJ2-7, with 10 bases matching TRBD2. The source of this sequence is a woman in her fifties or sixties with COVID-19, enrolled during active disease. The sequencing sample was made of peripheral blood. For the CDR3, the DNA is TGCGCCAGCAGCTTTTCTAGCGGGGGCTCAGTCGAGCAGTACTTC. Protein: CASSFSSGGSVEQYF.